This T cell receptor beta chain was sequenced in a study of tumor-infiltrating lymphocytes in primary liver carcinoma. Comments on this clonotype: Germline is not matched at one junction end, which may reflect a read error.

This CDR3 region has 14 residues. Germline assignment: CDR1 MNHNY and CDR2 SVGAGI (reference sequence). Co-extraction of RNA and DNA was performed on roughly 20-31 mg of unsorted bulk tissue. A primer in the constant region served to generate TCR beta cDNA from roughly 550 ng of total RNA. For TCR beta, libraries were produced by three nested multiplex PCR rounds using slightly modified ARM-PCR. The first two PCR rounds used TRBV1-TRBV30 forward primers with a C-beta reverse primer, nine to eleven cycles each. One entry per CDR3 protein results from TCRdb running MiXCR on the multiplex PCR reads. The sample contains about 74,000 distinct CDR3 sequences, more than 60% of which appear only once.

The rearrangement joins TRBV6-6 to TRBJ1-1; D is possibly TRBD1 (5 bases). The sequence was obtained from a man between 35 and 55 years old with primary liver carcinoma and hepatitis B virus infection. Sequenced: liver tumor tissue from sampling region 4. The subset here: tumor region T4, right-lateral pole. The CDR3 region is CSSTLRGSGTEAFF. For the CDR3, the DNA is TGTTCCAGCACTTTACGGGGGAGCGGCACTGAAGCTTTCTTT.